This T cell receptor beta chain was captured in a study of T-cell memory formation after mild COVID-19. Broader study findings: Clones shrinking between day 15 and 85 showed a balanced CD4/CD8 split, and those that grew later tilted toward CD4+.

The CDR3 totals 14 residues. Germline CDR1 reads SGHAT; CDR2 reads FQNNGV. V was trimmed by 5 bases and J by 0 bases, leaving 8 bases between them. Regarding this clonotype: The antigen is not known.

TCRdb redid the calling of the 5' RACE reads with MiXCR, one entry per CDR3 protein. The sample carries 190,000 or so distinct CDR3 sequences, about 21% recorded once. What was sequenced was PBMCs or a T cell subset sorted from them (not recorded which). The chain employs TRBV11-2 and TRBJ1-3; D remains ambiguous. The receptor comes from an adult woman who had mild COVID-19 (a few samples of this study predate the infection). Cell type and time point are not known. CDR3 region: CASSLYISGNTIYF. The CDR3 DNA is TGTGCCAGCAGCCTGTACATCTCTGGAAACACCATATATTTT.